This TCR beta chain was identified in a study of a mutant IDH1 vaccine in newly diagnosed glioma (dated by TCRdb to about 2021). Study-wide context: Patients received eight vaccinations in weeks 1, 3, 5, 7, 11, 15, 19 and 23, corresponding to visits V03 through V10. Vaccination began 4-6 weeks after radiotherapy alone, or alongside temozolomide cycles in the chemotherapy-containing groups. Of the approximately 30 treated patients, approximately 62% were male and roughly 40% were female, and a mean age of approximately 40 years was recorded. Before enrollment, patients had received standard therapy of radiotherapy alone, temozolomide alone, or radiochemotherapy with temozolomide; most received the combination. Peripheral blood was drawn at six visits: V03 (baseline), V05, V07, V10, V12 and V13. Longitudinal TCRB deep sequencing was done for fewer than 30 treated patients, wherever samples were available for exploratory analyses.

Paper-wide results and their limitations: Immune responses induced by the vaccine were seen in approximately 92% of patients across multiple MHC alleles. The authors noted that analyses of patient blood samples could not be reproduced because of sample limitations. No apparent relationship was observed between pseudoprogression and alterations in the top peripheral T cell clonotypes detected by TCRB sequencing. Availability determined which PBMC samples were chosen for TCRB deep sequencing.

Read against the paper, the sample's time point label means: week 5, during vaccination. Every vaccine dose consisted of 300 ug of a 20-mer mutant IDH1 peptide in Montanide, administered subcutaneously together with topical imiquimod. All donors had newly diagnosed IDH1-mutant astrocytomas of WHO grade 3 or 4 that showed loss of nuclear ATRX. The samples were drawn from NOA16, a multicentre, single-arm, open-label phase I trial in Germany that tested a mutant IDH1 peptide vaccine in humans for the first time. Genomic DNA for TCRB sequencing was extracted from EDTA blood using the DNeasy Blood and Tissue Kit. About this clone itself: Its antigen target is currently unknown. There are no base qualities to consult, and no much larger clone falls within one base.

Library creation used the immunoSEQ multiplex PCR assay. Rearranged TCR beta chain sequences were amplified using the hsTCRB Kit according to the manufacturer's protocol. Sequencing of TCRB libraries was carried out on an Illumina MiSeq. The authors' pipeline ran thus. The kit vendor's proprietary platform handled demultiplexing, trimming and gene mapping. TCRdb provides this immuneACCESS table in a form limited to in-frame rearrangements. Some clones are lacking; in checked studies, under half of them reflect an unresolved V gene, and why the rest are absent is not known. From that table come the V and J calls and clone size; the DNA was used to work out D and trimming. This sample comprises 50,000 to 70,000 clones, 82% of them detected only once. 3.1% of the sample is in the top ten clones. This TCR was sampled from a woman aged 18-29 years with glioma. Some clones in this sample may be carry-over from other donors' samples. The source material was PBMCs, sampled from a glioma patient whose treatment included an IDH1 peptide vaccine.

The DNA sequence is given as TGTGCCAGCTCACCAAGACAGGGATGGAATGAAAAACTGTTTTTT. Translated, it gives CASSPRQGWNEKLFF. The rearranged segments are TRBV18 and TRBJ1-4, and 7 junctional nucleotides match TRBD1. For CDR1 and CDR2, the germline V gene lists KGHSH and LQKENI. V lost 2 bases and J lost 5 bases, and the count of bases not matched to a germline gene is 5. From the cysteine through the phenylalanine, the CDR3 covers 15 amino acids. The sequence is cut down to CDR3 DNA, 45 bases in frame from base 1.